The 10 T cell receptor beta chains below all came from one sample that was sequenced in a study of CD8+ T cells in alopecia areata. Following RNA extraction, reverse transcription yielded cDNA that acted as the sequencing template. Produced via immunoSEQ multiplex PCR; TCRdb's table is partial and in-frame only. The table records more than 85,000 clones, 35% to 50% of them present only once. Sample: CD4+ T cells sorted from blood. The receptors stem from a human donor with alopecia areata.

The chain couples TRBV6-6 to TRBJ1-1; D uncertain. Trimming removed 2 bases at V and 1 base at J, with 5 bases between. This CDR3 is 13 amino acids long. Germline CDR1 and CDR2: MNHNY and SVGAGI (reference sequence). The CDR3 region has the DNA TGTGCCAGCAGTTACGGGCAGAACACTGAAGCTTTCTTT. Its protein product is CASSYGQNTEAFF.

This clone was found a few times. This rearrangement joins TRBV25-1 to TRBJ2-7; D gene uncertain. There are 13 residues in the CDR3. The germline V and J ends were trimmed by 7 bases and 6 bases, with 16 bases remaining between them. Germline-derived CDR1 and CDR2 are MGHDK and SYGVNS. CDR3: CASNGFSGTEQYF. The CDR3 nucleotides are TGTGCCAGCAACGGATTTTCGGGTACCGAGCAGTACTTC.

Only one count was recorded for this clone. The chain carries TRBV7-3 and TRBJ2-1; 12 bases are a match to TRBD2. Germline CDR1 reads SGHTA; CDR2 reads FQGTGA. The CDR3 loop spans 15 amino acids. V was clipped by 4 bases and J by 4 bases; unmatched bases: 2. CDR3 nucleotide sequence: TGTGCCAGCAGCTCGACTAGCGGGGGATACAATGAGCAGTTCTTC. Protein product: CASSSTSGGYNEQFF.

This sequence joins TRBV6-5 and TRBJ2-7; tentatively, D is TRBD2 (5 bases). Germline CDR1 is MNHEY and CDR2 is SVGAGI. Trimming left V 6 bases short and J 9 bases short, with 24 bases between. The CDR3 runs 15 residues. The CDR3 region has the DNA TGTGCCAGCAGCCCCGGAGGAGTCTTTGGTGAACGGCAGTACTTC. It codes for CASSPGGVFGERQYF.

The rearrangement links TRBV6-1 to TRBJ2-3, with 7 nucleotides matching TRBD2. CDR1 MNHNS and CDR2 SASEGT come from the germline V gene. Trimming took 5 bases from V and 1 from J; bases not matched to a gene: 3. The CDR3 spans 14 residues. This chain's CDR3 is CASSPGLRTDTQYF. DNA of the CDR3: TGTGCCAGCAGTCCGGGACTACGCACAGATACGCAGTATTTT.

The CDR3 region has the DNA TGTGCCAGCAGCTCTCGACAGGGGGCAAACGAGCAGTACTTC. Protein product: CASSSRQGANEQYF. The J gene is TRBJ2-7, the V gene TRBV9; 10 nucleotides line up with TRBD1. After removal of 4 bases from V and 5 bases from J, the junction contained 6 bases not matched to a gene. This CDR3 is built from 14 residues. The germline V gene has CDR1 SGDLS and CDR2 YYNGEE.

This clone came up once. V is TRBV6-6 and J is TRBJ1-6; TRBD1 aligns across 8 bases. Germline assignment: CDR1 MNHNY and CDR2 SVGAGI (reference sequence). This CDR3 is built from 15 residues. The V and J ends lost 4 bases and 10 bases, in that order; junction bases with no gene match: 9. This CDR3 is CASSFQGQVSSPLHF. The CDR3 coding sequence is TGTGCCAGCAGTTTCCAGGGACAGGTCAGCTCACCCCTCCACTTT.

This clone was seen only a few times. This chain uses TRBV29-1 with TRBJ1-4; D gene uncertain. Germline assignment: CDR1 SQVTM and CDR2 ANQGSEA. Trimming pared 8 bases from V and 8 bases from J, leaving 21 bases between. CDR3 length: 14 residues. The CDR3 DNA is TGCAGCTCCACCCCCGGGGAGGTTAAGGAAAAACTGTTTTTT. Translation: CSSTPGEVKEKLFF. Looking up the rest from reference TRBV29-1 and TRBJ1-4 gives the full variable domain: SAVISQKPSRDICQRGTSLTIQCQVDSQVTMMFWYRQQPGQSLTLIATANQGSEATYESGFVIDKFPISRPNLTFSTLTVSNMSPEDSSIYLCSSTPGEVKEKLFFGSGTQLSVL.

This chain joins TRBV14 and TRBJ2-7; D is ambiguous. The V end was cut by 4 bases, the J end by 2 bases, with 15 bases between. This CDR3 has 15 residues. Germline-derived CDR1 and CDR2 are SGHDN and FVKESK. DNA for the CDR3: TGTGCCAGCAGCCCCAGCCGAGACCGAACCTACGAGCAGTACTTC. This sequence encodes CASSPSRDRTYEQYF.

The V call is TRBV30, the J call TRBJ2-1; D perhaps matches TRBD2 (6 bases). In germline, CDR1 is GTSNPN, CDR2 SVGIG (reference sequence). The CDR3 sequence is 14 residues long. V shed 4 bases and J shed 4 bases, with 14 bases lying between them. The CDR3 reads CAWTAGLAYNEQFF. The DNA for the CDR3 is TGTGCCTGGACCGCGGGGTTAGCGTACAATGAGCAGTTCTTC.